The clone carrying this T cell receptor beta chain was detected only a few times. In the original workflow: Scientists estimated how many nucleated cells there were by amplifying reference gene primers. Sequencing was performed with immunoSEQ multiplex PCR; in TCRdb, only in-frame clones are kept and a portion is missing. That table supplies the V and J calls and clone size; D and trimming were determined from the DNA. The sample contains 200,000 or so clones, about 88% of which appear only once. This entry comes from a study of blood T cell repertoires in COVID-19. Study context: The origin of the acute and convalescent COVID-19 samples was the United States, Italy and Spain. PBMCs, B-cell-depleted T cells, or T cells provided the cDNA or gDNA that made up the material.

The CDR3 length is 11 residues. V was shortened by 5 bases and J by 9 bases, with 14 bases between the two germline ends. Germline CDR1 and CDR2: DFQATT and SNEGSKA (reference sequence). Sequenced sample: peripheral blood. J is TRBJ2-7 and V is TRBV20-1; tentative D call: TRBD1 (5 bases). The TCR was taken from a middle-aged woman who had recovered from COVID-19. CDR3 sequence: CSALWGLRQYF. The CDR3 coding sequence is TGCAGTGCTCTCTGGGGCCTGAGGCAGTACTTC.